The clone carrying this T cell receptor (beta chain) came up once. During active infection, Seattle patients enrolled and were then monitored through disease. The sample comes from a study of blood T cell repertoires in COVID-19. Study context: Samples of COVID-19 (acute and convalescent) were obtained from the United States, Italy and Spain. T cells, B-cell-depleted T cells, or PBMCs provided the cDNA or gDNA that served as material.

In the study's own analysis: Estimation of nucleated cell counts relied on the amplification of reference gene primers. The method was immunoSEQ multiplex PCR; TCRdb's version includes in-frame clones alone and lacks a portion of them. Clone size and the V and J calls come from that table; the DNA yielded D and trimming. The sample carries over 85,000 clones, 70% to 90% recorded once. The CDR3 consists of 14 residues. V lost 5 bases, J lost 4 bases, and 12 bases lay in between. Germline V lookup: CDR1 SGHTA, CDR2 FQGTGA. Sequences were obtained from peripheral blood. The receptor comes from an elderly woman with COVID-19, enrolled during active disease. This rearrangement joins TRBV7-3 to TRBJ2-1; D perhaps matches TRBD2 (5 bases). CDR3 region: CASSPGLLYNEQFF. CDR3 DNA sequence: TGTGCCAGCAGCCCAGGACTCCTATACAATGAGCAGTTCTTC.